This T cell receptor (beta chain) is from a study of blood T cell repertoires in COVID-19. Study at large: Some COVID-19 samples were acute and others convalescent; all came from the United States, Italy and Spain. Sources were T cells, B-cell-depleted T cells, or PBMCs; the material itself was cDNA or gDNA.

Trimming took off 4 bases at V and 4 bases at J, with 13 bases between the two ends. Germline V gene sequence: CDR1 ENHRY, CDR2 SYGVKD. The CDR3 loop spans 15 amino acids. In the original workflow: Nucleated cell counts were estimated from reference gene primer amplification. The method was immunoSEQ multiplex PCR; TCRdb's version includes in-frame clones alone and lacks a portion of them. V and J calls and clone size follow that table, whereas D and trimming were derived from the DNA. Found here are about 34,000 clones, 90% of them singletons; the top ten hold roughly 19%. The sequence derives from a man older than 75 with acute or convalescent COVID-19. The chain uses TRBV10-3 and TRBJ2-2; the D gene is possibly TRBD2 (7 bases). The sample comprised peripheral blood. DNA of the CDR3: TGTGCCATCAGTGGCGCGGGGGCAGGCACCGGGGAGCTGTTTTTT. This gives the protein CAISGAGAGTGELFF.